This T cell receptor (beta chain) was captured by sequencing in a study of blood T cells in healthy people across ages. Combining a sample-barcoded 5' primer with a J-beta primer mix, a second PCR ran for roughly 7 to 12 cycles. TCRdb analysed the 5' RACE reads with MiXCR anew, one entry per CDR3 protein. The sample records some 1.4 million distinct CDR3 sequences, 35% to 45% being singletons. The length of the CDR3 is 15 residues. V was clipped by 5 bases and J by 9 bases; unmatched bases: 10. Germline V CDR1 and CDR2: SGHAT, FQNNGV. The study's findings and limits: Naive T cell percentage showed a strong correlation with the diversity of TCR beta. Naive and antigen-experienced cells were not separated, limiting conclusive comparison.

Of note for this clonotype: The antigen remains unidentified.

Approximately 9.7 milliliters was the volume of peripheral blood drawn from each donor. Sequencing used blood. This TCR was sampled from a woman between 18 and 29 years old in good health. The rearrangement links TRBV11-2 to TRBJ1-6; the match to TRBD1 covers 7 bases. CDR3 loop: CASSLLRDSSSPLHF. In nucleotides, the CDR3 is TGTGCCAGCAGCCTACTACGGGACAGTTCTTCACCCCTCCACTTT.